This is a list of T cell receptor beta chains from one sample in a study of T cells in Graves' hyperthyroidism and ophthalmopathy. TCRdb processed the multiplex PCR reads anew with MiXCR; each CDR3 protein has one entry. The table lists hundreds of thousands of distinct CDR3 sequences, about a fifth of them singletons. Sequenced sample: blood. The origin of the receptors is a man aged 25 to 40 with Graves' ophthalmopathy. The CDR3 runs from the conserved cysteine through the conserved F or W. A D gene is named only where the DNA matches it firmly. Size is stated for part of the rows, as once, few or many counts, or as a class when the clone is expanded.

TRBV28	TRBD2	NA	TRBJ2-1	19	TGTGCCAGCAGTTTAGTCGTAAAGGGCCCGACTAGCGGGAGTTATGAGCAGTTCTTC	CASSLVVKGPTSGSYEQFF
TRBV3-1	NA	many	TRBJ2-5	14	TGTGCCAGCAGCCGCGGGACAATCCAAGAGACCCAGTACTTC	CASSRGTIQETQYF
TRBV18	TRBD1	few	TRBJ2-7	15	TGTGCCAGCTCACGAACAGGGGCCGGGGCCTACGAGCAGTACTTC	CASSRTGAGAYEQYF
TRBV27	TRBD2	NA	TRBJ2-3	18	TGTGCCAGCAGTCCCCAACGCGCTAGCGGACCTAGCACAGATACGCAGTATTTT	CASSPQRASGPSTDTQYF
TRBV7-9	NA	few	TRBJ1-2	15	TGTGCCAGCAGCTTAGGCTCAGGAATGGACTATGGCTACACCTTC	CASSLGSGMDYGYTF
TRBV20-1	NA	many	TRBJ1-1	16	TGCAGTGCTTCCTCGAGTGTCAGGGTCTGGAACACTGAAGCTTTCTTT	CSASSSVRVWNTEAFF
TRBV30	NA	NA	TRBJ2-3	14	TGTGCCCGGAAGCGGGCTGAGAGCACAGATACGCAGTATTTT	CARKRAESTDTQYF
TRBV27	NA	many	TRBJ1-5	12	TGTGCCAGCAGTCTCCGTGGCCAGCCCCAGCATTTT	CASSLRGQPQHF
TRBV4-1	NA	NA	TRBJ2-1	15	TGCGCCAGCAGCCGCGTTGGTACAGCCTACAATGAGCAGTTCTTC	CASSRVGTAYNEQFF
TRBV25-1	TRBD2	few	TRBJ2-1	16	TGTGCCAGCAGTGAATTAGGGACTAGCTCCTACAATGAGCAGTTCTTC	CASSELGTSSYNEQFF
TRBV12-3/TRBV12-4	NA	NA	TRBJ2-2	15	TGTGCCAGCAGTTCCCGTCAGAGAGGGGTGGAGGAGCTGTTTTTT	CASSSRQRGVEELFF
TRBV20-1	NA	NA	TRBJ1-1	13	TGCAGTGTTCCGTGGGGGGGGAACACTGAAGCTTTCTTT	CSVPWGGNTEAFF
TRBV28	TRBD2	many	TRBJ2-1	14	TGTGCCAGCAGTTCACTAGCGGGGTACAATGAGCAGTTCTTC	CASSSLAGYNEQFF
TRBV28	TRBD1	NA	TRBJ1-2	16	TGTGCCAGCAGTTTAGTGGGGGACAGGGCTCTCTATGGCTACACCTTC	CASSLVGDRALYGYTF
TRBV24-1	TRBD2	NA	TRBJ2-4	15	TGTGCCACCAGTGATCGGACTAGCGGGAGTAACATTCAGTACTTC	CATSDRTSGSNIQYF
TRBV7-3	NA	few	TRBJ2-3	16	TGTGCCACCTCCAGGGGGAGGGCCCAATTCGGAGATACGCAGTATTTT	CATSRGRAQFGDTQYF
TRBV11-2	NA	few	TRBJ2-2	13	TGTGCCGGCAGTCTGCAGGCGACCGGGGAGCTGTTTTTT	CAGSLQATGELFF
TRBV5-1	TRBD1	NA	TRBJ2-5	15	TGCGCCAGCAGCTTGGCCGAGACAGGGCAAGAGACCCAGTACTTC	CASSLAETGQETQYF
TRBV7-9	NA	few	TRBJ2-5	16	TGTGCCAGCAGCTTAGTCTCTCGGGATTCGGTGGAGACCCAGTACTTC	CASSLVSRDSVETQYF
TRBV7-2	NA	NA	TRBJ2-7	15	TGTGCCAGCAGCTTAGGAGGTTGGGACTCCTACGAGCAGTACTTC	CASSLGGWDSYEQYF
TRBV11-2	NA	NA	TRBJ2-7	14	TGTGCCAGCAGCCTCCCGGGAAACGCCTACGAGCAGTACTTC	CASSLPGNAYEQYF
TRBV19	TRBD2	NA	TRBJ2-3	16	TGTGCCAGTAGGCCCCCCGGGACTAGAGGCCCAGATACGCAGTATTTT	CASRPPGTRGPDTQYF
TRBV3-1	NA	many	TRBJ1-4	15	TGTGCCAGCAGCCATTATGACAGGAGGGATGAAAAACTGTTTTTT	CASSHYDRRDEKLFF
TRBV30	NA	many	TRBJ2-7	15	TGTGCCTGGAGTGCAGGACTCGCGGGCTCCTACGAGCAGTACTTC	CAWSAGLAGSYEQYF
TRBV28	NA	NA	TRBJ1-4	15	TGTGCCAGCAGTTTATACTCGGGGCCGAATGAAAAACTGTTTTTT	CASSLYSGPNEKLFF
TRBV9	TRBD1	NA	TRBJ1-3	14	TGTGCCAGCAGCGATGGGACAGCGGGAAACACCATATATTTT	CASSDGTAGNTIYF
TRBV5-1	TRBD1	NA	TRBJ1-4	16	TGCGCCAGCAGCTTGTGGTCGGGACAGCGTAATGAAAAACTGTTTTTT	CASSLWSGQRNEKLFF
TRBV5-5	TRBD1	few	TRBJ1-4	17	TGTGCCAGCAGCGCCGGACAGGGGAGTACGGTAAATGAAAAACTGTTTTTT	CASSAGQGSTVNEKLFF
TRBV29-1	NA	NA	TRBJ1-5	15	TGCAGCGTTCGGGATAGTTCCGTGGGCAATCAGCCCCAGCATTTT	CSVRDSSVGNQPQHF
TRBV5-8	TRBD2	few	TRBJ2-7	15	TGTGCCAGCAGCCGGCAGCTCGGGGGGGGATACGAGCAGTACTTC	CASSRQLGGGYEQYF
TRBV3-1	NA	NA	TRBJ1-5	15	TGTGCCAGCAGCCAACGACAGGACCTTTTTAGGCCCCAGCATTTT	CASSQRQDLFRPQHF
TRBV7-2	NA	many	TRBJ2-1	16	TGTGCCAGCAGCTCAGTTCGGGGACCCGTGTACAATGAGCAGTTCTTC	CASSSVRGPVYNEQFF
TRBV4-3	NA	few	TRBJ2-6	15	TGCGCCAGCAGCCAAGAAAATGCTGGGGCCAACGTCCTGACTTTC	CASSQENAGANVLTF
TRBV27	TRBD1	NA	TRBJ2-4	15	TGTGCCAGCAGTCCCCAGACAGGGGGGTCAAACATTCAGTACTTC	CASSPQTGGSNIQYF
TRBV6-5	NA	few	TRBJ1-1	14	TGTGCCAGCAGTTACCAGACAGGTAACACTGAAGCTTTCTTT	CASSYQTGNTEAFF
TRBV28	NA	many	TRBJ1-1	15	TGTGCCAGCAGTTTATCGGGCGCTGGGAACACTGAAGCTTTCTTT	CASSLSGAGNTEAFF
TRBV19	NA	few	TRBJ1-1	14	TGTGCCAGTAGTACTGACAGACCGAACACTGAAGCTTTCTTT	CASSTDRPNTEAFF
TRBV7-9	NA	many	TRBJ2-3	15	TGTGCCAGCACACAAATCAGTGGTTACACAGATACGCAGTATTTT	CASTQISGYTDTQYF
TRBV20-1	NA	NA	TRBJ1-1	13	TGCAGTGCTGTAACAGGGCGAGATCCTGAAGCTTTCTTT	CSAVTGRDPEAFF
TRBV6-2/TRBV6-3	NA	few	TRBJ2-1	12	TGTGCCAGCAGTCATGCCTTCAATGAGCAGTTCTTC	CASSHAFNEQFF
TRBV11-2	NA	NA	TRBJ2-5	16	TGTGCCAGCAGCTTTTCCGGCCTTAGAAGGGGCGCGACCCAGTACTTC	CASSFSGLRRGATQYF
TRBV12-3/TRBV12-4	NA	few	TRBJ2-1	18	TGTGCCAGCAGTTTAGAAGGGTGGGGACCGAGCTCCTACAATGAGCAGTTCTTC	CASSLEGWGPSSYNEQFF
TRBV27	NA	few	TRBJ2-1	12	TGTGCCAGCAGTAACGGTCTCAATGAGCAGTTCTTC	CASSNGLNEQFF